The 11 T cell receptor beta chains reported below all come from one sample, sequenced in a study of breast tumors, draining lymph nodes, adjacent tissues (dated by TCRdb to the mid-2010s). Lymph node samples were obtained from the axillary draining lymph nodes of breast cancer patients. Library preparation used multiplex PCR. Sequenced using an Illumina HiSeq 2000. TCRdb reanalyzed the raw reads on its own, using fastp at Q25 for trimming and MiXCR for clone calling, and kept in-frame beta chains. Each CDR3 protein gets just one entry, which takes the most common genes and DNA from the rows behind it. Here the sample has about 180,000 distinct CDR3 sequences; roughly 30% occur a single time. About 4.5% of the sample rests with the top ten. The sample comprised axillary lymph node tissue. The receptors shown here come from a female donor with breast cancer. Some clones in this sample may be carry-over from other donors' samples.

This clonotype came up many times. The rearrangement uses TRBV2 and TRBJ2-2, with no clear D. V lost 6 bases to trimming and J lost 7 bases, with 9 bases between them. Germline assignment: CDR1 SNHLY and CDR2 FYNNEI. The CDR3 covers 12 residues. Here the CDR3 reads CASRVAVGELFF. In DNA form, the CDR3 reads TGTGCCAGCAGAGTTGCGGTCGGGGAGCTGTTTTTT.

The chain joins TRBV7-9 to TRBJ2-1; 7 bases line up with TRBD1. The CDR3 sequence is 11 residues long. Losses at the gene ends were 5 bases for V and 8 bases for J; bases not matched to a gene: 0. CDR1 is SEHNR, CDR2 FQNEAQ, per germline (reference sequence). In nucleotides, the CDR3 is TGTGCCAGCAGCACAGGGGATGAGCAGTTCTTC. This translates into CASSTGDEQFF.

This clonotype came up many times. The chain recombines TRBV10-3 with TRBJ1-2, with TRBD1 matching over 9 bases. Trimming took 4 bases from V and 6 from J; bases not matched to a gene: 12. Germline CDR1 ENHRY, CDR2 SYGVKD. This CDR3 is built from 16 residues. This chain's CDR3 is CAISAARDRGGHGYTF. The CDR3 DNA reads TGTGCCATCAGTGCAGCGAGAGACAGGGGGGGGCATGGCTACACCTTC.

This clonotype was counted at least ten times. The gene calls are TRBV7-9 and TRBJ1-2; D ambiguous. Germline CDR1 is SEHNR and CDR2 is FQNEAQ (reference sequence). This CDR3 comprises 15 residues. The ends were cut back, 3 bases at V and 4 bases at J, with 15 bases in the middle. The CDR3 sequence is CASSLAHRAPYGYTF. The CDR3 DNA reads as TGTGCCAGCAGCTTGGCACATCGGGCTCCCTATGGCTACACCTTC.

Ten or more counts support this clonotype. This chain connects TRBV7-6 to TRBJ2-1, with D possibly TRBD1 on 5 matching bases. The CDR3 spans 16 residues. V shed 5 bases and J shed 7 bases, with 21 bases lying between them. Per the germline V gene, CDR1 is SGHVS and CDR2 is FNYEAQ. The CDR3 reads CASSNQLVGPWNEQFF. As DNA, the CDR3 is TGTGCCAGCAGCAACCAGCTAGTGGGGCCGTGGAATGAGCAGTTCTTC.

This clonotype was observed a handful of times. Just one base apart from a much larger clone, this may be a read error. This chain links TRBV11-3 with TRBJ1-4; 7 bases align to TRBD1. The ends lost 2 bases at V and 0 bases at J; junction bases unmatched: 6. Germline loops: CDR1 SGHNT, CDR2 YENEEA. The CDR3 is 17 amino acids. CDR3 loop: CASSLSRGPATNEKLFF. CDR3 sequence (DNA): TGTGCCAGCAGCTTATCGAGGGGGCCCGCAACTAATGAAAAACTGTTTTTT.

Comment on this clonotype: Without the conserved terminal phenylalanine or tryptophan, this CDR3 likely stems from a read error. V usage is TRBV7-7 and J usage is TRBJ2-7; TRBD2 matches 10 bases. Germline CDR1 is SSHAT and CDR2 is FNYEAQ (reference sequence). This CDR3 is 15 amino acids long. The CDR3 spells CASSQTSGDAYEQYS. DNA for the CDR3: TGTGCTAGCAGCCAAACTAGCGGGGATGCCTACGAGCAGTACTCC.

This clonotype has only a few counts. The chain uses TRBV2 and TRBJ2-4; D assignment may be TRBD1 or TRBD2 (7 bases each). The CDR3 has 13 amino acids. From germline, CDR1 is SNHLY and CDR2 FYNNEI. V gave up 8 bases and J gave up 8 bases, with 16 bases separating them. The CDR3 DNA is TGTGCCAGCCGCCGGGACAGCGGGGACATTCAGTACTTC. This sequence encodes CASRRDSGDIQYF.

At least ten counts were recorded for this clonotype. The CDR3 DNA reads as TGTGCCAGCAGCTTCGGACAGGGGCCCTACGAGCAGTACTTC. Amino acid sequence: CASSFGQGPYEQYF. J is TRBJ2-7 and V is TRBV5-6, with 9 bases identical to TRBD1. The V gene end was trimmed by 2 bases and the J gene end by 2 bases; junction bases not matched to a gene: 2. The germline V gene has CDR1 SGHDT and CDR2 YYEEEE. The CDR3 runs 14 residues.

At least ten counts were recorded for this clonotype. The V and J genes are TRBV19 and TRBJ2-2; D gene ambiguous. There are 16 residues in the CDR3. Germline V lookup: CDR1 LNHDA, CDR2 SQIVND (reference sequence). Trimming took 0 bases from V and 5 from J, leaving 13 bases between them. The CDR3: CASSIEFSWSTGELFF. CDR3 coding DNA: TGTGCCAGTAGTATAGAGTTTTCATGGAGTACCGGGGAGCTGTTTTTT. The full variable domain, with the rest looked up from reference TRBV19 and TRBJ2-2, is DGGITQSPKYLFRKEGQNVTLSCEQNLNHDAMYWYRQDPGQGLRLIYYSQIVNDFQKGDIAEGYSVSREKKESFPLTVTSAQKNPTAFYLCASSIEFSWSTGELFFGEGSRLTVL.

As regards this clonotype: The CDR3 does not close with the conserved phenylalanine or tryptophan, likely indicating a read error. The chain joins TRBV6-1 to TRBJ2-1, with D possibly being TRBD1 or TRBD2 (5 bases each). The CDR3 extends over 17 amino acids. Germline V CDR1 and CDR2: MNHNS, SASEGT. Trimming took off 4 bases at V and 0 bases at J, with 16 bases between the two ends. CDR3 bases: TGTGCCAGCAGTGGGGGGTTTGGGGCGGACTCCTACAATGAGCAGTTCTCC. It codes for CASSGGFGADSYNEQFS.